This T cell receptor (beta chain) is from a study of regulatory T cells in long-lasting Graves disease (dated by TCRdb to about 2021). With regard to the full study: Newly diagnosed Graves' disease patients had taken antithyroid drugs for less than 3 months. Persistent Graves' disease patients were compared with newly diagnosed Graves' disease patients by peripheral blood TCR sequencing and RNA sequencing. The study took place in China and was registered as a clinical trial. A total of around 35 samples underwent TCR sequencing, from around 13 patients with persistent Graves' disease and some 20 patients with newly diagnosed Graves' disease.

Receptor libraries were prepared by multiplex PCR. Sequencing was carried out with an Illumina HiSeq 4000. CDR3 regions were amplified by Arm-PCR with iRepertoire HTBI primers to construct TCR beta libraries. PCR products were gel purified before sequencing. Regarding the original processing steps: Gene usage analysis of CDR3 amino acid clonotypes used the approximately 56 TRBV and some 15 TRBJ segments found across samples. Filtered high-quality paired reads were merged into contigs using COPE and FqMerger. Contigs were aligned with BLAST to IMGT TRBV, TRBD and TRBJ reference genes, and CDR3 was defined per IMGT. Highly expanded clones were defined as clonotypes with a frequency above 0.1%. Shannon entropy served as the measure of repertoire diversity, while the Gini coefficient captured V-J evenness. Clonotypes shared by more than one individual were considered public. The public sequencing data were trimmed at Q25 with fastp and processed into clonotypes with MiXCR by TCRdb, which kept only in-frame beta chains. CDR3 protein sequences are deduplicated, and each keeps its most common genes and DNA. These V and J calls derive from TCRdb rather than the authors' analysis. The sample table holds some 220,000 distinct CDR3 sequences, of which around a fifth were seen once. The ten top clones hold approximately 12% of the sample.

This clonotype was seen a few times. It lacks a known antigen. No much larger clonotype is one base removed from it; base qualities were not supplied. The time point tag for this specimen amounts to: newly diagnosed GD, antithyroid drugs for less than 3 months. For both TCR sequencing and RNA sequencing, RNA was extracted from PBMCs using TRIzol. The diagnosis of Graves' disease was made according to American Thyroid Association guidelines. Patients for the study were recruited at an endocrinology department in Xi'an, China. From each patient, approximately 10 milliliters of peripheral blood was collected into an EDTA anticoagulant tube. PBMCs were isolated by Ficoll Paque Plus density gradient separation without further T cell sorting. RNA quality was checked with an Agilent 2100 Bioanalyzer and agarose gel, and concentration with a NanoDrop 2000. Trimming removed 4 bases from V and 1 base from J, leaving 15 bases between the germline ends. Reading from cysteine to phenylalanine, the CDR3 counts 16 amino acids. Just CDR3 DNA is preserved here, 48 bases in frame from base 1. From a lookup of the germline V gene, CDR1 and CDR2 are SGHTS and YDEGEE.

What the study reported, not specific to this receptor: Sequencing and analysis were restricted to the TCR beta chain. More public clonotypes were shared among persistent patients (roughly 2,900) than among newly diagnosed patients (966). As a limitation, the authors acknowledged that the small sample size may reduce accuracy. Compared with newly diagnosed patients, patients with persistent Graves' disease had lower TCR Shannon entropy and fewer highly expanded clones, which suggests clonal expansion. TRBV28, TRBJ1-2 and TRBJ2-5 were preferentially used in persistent disease, while TRBV20-1 and TRBJ2-1 were favored in newly diagnosed disease. Peripheral blood alone was examined, since thyroid tissue, which constituted the primary lesion, could not be accessed.

The sample was also reused in another study, on T cells in Graves' hyperthyroidism and ophthalmopathy. As the second paper documents: Stable Graves' hyperthyroidism was defined as the absence of progression to ophthalmopathy over 18 months of follow-up. Hyperthyroidism patients were newly diagnosed, had a disease duration of under 2 months, and were aged 18 to 65 years. Exclusion was applied to patients with uncontrolled infections, other autoimmune diseases, pregnancy or lactation. Diagnoses were established on the basis of clinical symptoms, serum thyroxine and TRAb, thyroid ultrasound, and orbital computed tomography. The TCR CDR3 was subjected to a first round of RT-PCR using the HTBI primer set and the Qiagen OneStep RT-PCR kit. Most expanded thyroid clonotypes (frequency above 0.001) were also detected in blood, suggesting blood repertoires may reflect thyroid immune responses. A model built on a 13 V-J signature distinguished ophthalmopathy from stable hyperthyroidism, reaching about 89% sensitivity and about 81% specificity in cross-validation and 80%/75% in testing. In validation, the model predicted progression to ophthalmopathy a median of about 6 months before onset, with 70% to 71% sensitivity and roughly 79% specificity. To identify distinguishing TCR V-J signatures, a discovery cohort of 90 to 100 patients was used, comprising 43 with Graves' ophthalmopathy and about 59 with stable Graves' hyperthyroidism. Whether ophthalmopathy could be predicted prospectively was tested in an independent validation cohort made up of approximately 19 hyperthyroidism patients plus 17 patients who later progressed to ophthalmopathy. The roughly 90 discovery patients were divided at random into training and test sets in a 7:3 ratio. The study also compared thyroid tissue and blood T-cell repertoires from several Graves' hyperthyroidism patients. After sampling, hyperthyroidism patients received methimazole starting at 30 mg daily, and ophthalmopathy patients received high-dose intravenous methylprednisolone. A second multiplex PCR round built the libraries, followed by size selection and purification. Libraries were sequenced paired-end with 100 bp reads on an Illumina HiSeq2000. SOAPnuke was used to process the raw data, with reads discarded if the reads contained adapters or uncalled bases, had a mean Phred below 15, or lacked an exact constant-primer or identifier match. COPE v1.2.5 was used to merge high-quality paired reads, and clonotypes were defined as unique nucleotide sequences. Clonotypes were aligned to IMGT TRBV, TRBD and TRBJ reference segments using MiTCR v1.1. Only V-J combinations with frequency above 0.0001, covering 99% to 99.2% of repertoires, were analysed. A TCS score was defined as the ratio between F50 (clonal expansion) and ExV (chaos), using BLOSUM62-based TCRdist between CDR3 peptides within each V-J. Welch's t-statistics and random forest reduced roughly 500 V-J features to about 12, which were used in a naive Bayes classifier (R e1071). Sample size was not statistically predetermined, and investigators were not blinded to group allocation. TCR Vbeta CDR3 sequencing of 130 to 150 peripheral blood samples (43 ophthalmopathy, 75 to 85 hyperthyroidism and approximately 17 progressor patients) is reported in the paper.

This specimen consisted of peripheral blood mononuclear cells (PBMCs), obtained at new diagnosis, from a patient treated with antithyroid drugs. The chain joins TRBV5-8 to TRBJ2-1; matching of 5 bases hints at TRBD1 as the D gene. The TCR comes from a woman in her thirties with Graves disease. Donor details come from another sample of the same person, matched by shared clones. The sequenced DNA: TGTGCCAGCAGCCCGGGCAGGGTTGGGTCCTACAATGAGCAGTTCTTC. This codes for CASSPGRVGSYNEQFF.